The present entry profiles one T cell receptor beta chain with its context. This sample was included in a study of T cell repertoires in ileal Crohn's disease. Whole-study context: About half of patients got postoperative therapy: around 10 thiopurines, 18 anti-TNF.

Time point: neoterminal ileum biopsy at postoperative endoscopy, about 6 months after surgery. The length of the CDR3 is 13 residues. V gave up 4 bases and J gave up 6 bases, with 12 bases separating them. Germline values: CDR1 MGHRA, CDR2 YSYEKL. Sequenced by immunoSEQ multiplex PCR; TCRdb stores in-frame clones only, minus some. The table shows approximately 19,000 clones, with more than 65% occurring only once. This clonotype was obtained from an adult with Crohn's disease. The sequencing input was ileal tissue. V is TRBV4-1 and J is TRBJ1-1; no firm D call. In DNA form, the CDR3 reads TGCGCCAGCAGCCGCGAAACCCGGGCTGAAGCTTTCTTT. This gives the protein CASSRETRAEAFF.